This TCR beta chain is drawn from a study of control samples from healthy donors and cancer patients. The CDR3 loop spans 12 amino acids. Trimming stripped 0 bases from V and 6 bases from J, with 5 bases between. Per germline, CDR1 SGHDT and CDR2 YYEEEE. This table comes from immunoSEQ multiplex PCR, and its TCRdb copy is limited to in-frame clones, with some not included. Of about 130,000 clones listed, about 88% were seen once; the top ten hold about 3.2%. The receptor was isolated from a man aged 45-60 years in good health. What was sequenced was blood. V gene TRBV5-6 combines with J gene TRBJ2-3; unclear D gene. The CDR3 spells CASSLVLDTQYF. CDR3 in DNA: TGTGCCAGCAGCTTGGTGTTGGATACGCAGTATTTT.